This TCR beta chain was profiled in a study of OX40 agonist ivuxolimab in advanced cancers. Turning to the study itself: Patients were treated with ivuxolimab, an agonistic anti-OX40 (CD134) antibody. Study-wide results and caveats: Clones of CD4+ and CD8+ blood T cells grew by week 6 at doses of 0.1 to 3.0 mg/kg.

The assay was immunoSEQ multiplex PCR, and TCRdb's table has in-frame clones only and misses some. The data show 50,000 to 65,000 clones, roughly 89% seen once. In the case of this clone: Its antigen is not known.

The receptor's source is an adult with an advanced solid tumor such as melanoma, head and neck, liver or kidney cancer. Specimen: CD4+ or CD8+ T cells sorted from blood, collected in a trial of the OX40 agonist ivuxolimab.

CDR3 region: CASSPGHQNTEAFF. In nucleotides, the CDR3 is TGTGCCAGCAGCCCCGGACACCAGAACACTGAAGCTTTCTTT. V and J are TRBV7-9 and TRBJ1-1, with D possibly being TRBD1 (5 bases). V was trimmed by 5 bases and J by 1 base, leaving 11 bases between them. The CDR3 sequence is 14 residues long. Looked up from germline, CDR1 is SEHNR and CDR2 is FQNEAQ (reference sequence).